The 14 T cell receptor beta chains presented below share a single source sample, sequenced in a study of shared clonotypes between healthy human individuals. Profiled with immunoSEQ multiplex PCR; TCRdb holds only in-frame clones, not every one. Here the sample spans about 1.5 million clones, roughly 96% being singletons. The specimen was naive CD4+ T cells sorted from blood. Subset of the sample: CD45RA+ positively selected. The receptors were gathered from a man under 40 in good health.

The rearrangement uses TRBV5-4 and TRBJ1-3; no firm D call. The CDR3 is 13 amino acids. V was shortened by 7 bases and J by 0 bases, with 8 bases between the two germline ends. Germline assignment: CDR1 SGHNT and CDR2 YYREEE (reference sequence). CDR3 protein: CASGDLSGNTIYF. The CDR3 bases are TGTGCCAGCGGCGATCTCTCTGGAAACACCATATATTTT.

The chain couples TRBV2 to TRBJ1-1, with D hard to call. V lost 3 bases and J lost 11, with 10 bases in between. Germline V gives CDR1 SNHLY, CDR2 FYNNEI. There are 11 residues in the CDR3. DNA for the CDR3: TGTGCCAGCAGTGACGTTACTACGGCTTTCTTT. Encoded protein: CASSDVTTAFF.

This clone was detected only once. The V gene is TRBV7-8, the J gene TRBJ2-5; 7 nucleotides line up with TRBD2. CDR3 length equals 12 residues. V lost 4 bases to trimming and J lost 5 bases; unmatched junction nucleotides: 1. Germline-derived CDR1 and CDR2 are SGHVS and FQNEAQ. CDR3 sequence reads: CASSWGGETQYF. As DNA, the CDR3 is TGTGCCAGCAGCTGGGGGGGGGAGACCCAGTACTTC.

The chain uses TRBV18 and TRBJ2-3; 9 bases align to TRBD2. The germline V gene has CDR1 KGHSH and CDR2 LQKENI. V dropped 2 bases and J dropped 3; count of bases not matched to a gene: 6. This CDR3 contains 16 residues. The CDR3 spells CASSPAGGLVTDTQYF. CDR3 in DNA: TGTGCCAGCTCACCAGCGGGAGGGCTTGTGACAGATACGCAGTATTTT.

The V call is TRBV11-1, the J call TRBJ1-3, with D tentatively TRBD1 (5 bases). The CDR3 is 14 amino acids. V was cut by 2 bases and J by 2 bases, with 7 bases left in between. Per the germline V gene, CDR1 is SGHAT and CDR2 is FQDESV (reference sequence). CDR3 protein: CASSLTGAGNTIYF. The CDR3 DNA follows: TGTGCCAGCAGCTTAACGGGGGCTGGAAACACCATATATTTT. Full variable domain (remainder filled in from reference TRBV11-1 and TRBJ1-3): EAEVAQSPRYKITEKSQAVAFWCDPISGHATLYWYRQILGQGPELLVQFQDESVVDDSQLPKDRFSAERLKGVDSTLKIQPAELGDSAMYLCASSLTGAGNTIYFGEGSWLTVV.

The chain has TRBV5-1 and TRBJ2-5; D remains unclear. Per germline, CDR1 SGHRS and CDR2 YFSETQ. The length of the CDR3 is 15 residues. V lost 1 base to trimming and J lost 2 bases, with 12 bases between them. CDR3: CASSLSAPPQETQYF. CDR3 coding DNA: TGCGCCAGCAGCTTGTCAGCGCCCCCACAAGAGACCCAGTACTTC.

The sample holds one count of this clone. The V call is TRBV5-5, the J call TRBJ2-1; D gene unclear. Germline V gene data show CDR1 as SGHKS and CDR2 as YYEKEE (reference sequence). Trimming took off 3 bases at V and 8 bases at J, with 9 bases between the two ends. The CDR3 sequence is 12 residues long. The CDR3 bases are TGTGCCAGCAGCTCCTACTTGGATGAGCAGTTCTTC. It translates to CASSSYLDEQFF.

The chain joins TRBV29-1 to TRBJ1-4; 7 positions match TRBD1. The CDR3 length is 14 residues. V was clipped by 6 bases and J by 4 bases; unmatched bases: 8. Germline V lookup: CDR1 SQVTM, CDR2 ANQGSEA. In DNA, the CDR3 is TGCAGCGTCCTTCCAGGGGGAGGTAATGAAAAACTGTTTTTT. Its protein product is CSVLPGGGNEKLFF.

This clone was counted a single time. V is TRBV1 and J is TRBJ2-3; the table's D call of TRBD1 was not tested on the DNA. TRBV1 corresponds to a pseudogene. This CDR3 is built from 16 residues. DNA for the CDR3: TGCACCAGCAGCCAAGAGGGGCAGGGCATCACAGATACGCAGTATTTT. It yields the protein CTSSQEGQGITDTQYF.

This clone was found once. The chain combines TRBV5-1 with TRBJ1-1; TRBD1 aligns across 7 bases. There are 15 residues in the CDR3. V shed 4 bases and J 6 bases; nucleotides not matched to a gene: 12. CDR1 and CDR2 from the germline V gene are SGHRS and YFSETQ. The CDR3 region has the DNA TGCGCCAGCAGCCAAGGAAGGACGCAGGGGGCTGAAGCTTTCTTT. Translated, it gives CASSQGRTQGAEAFF. The full variable domain, completed using reference TRBV5-1 and TRBJ1-1, is KAGVTQTPRYLIKTRGQQVTLSCSPISGHRSVSWYQQTPGQGLQFLFEYFSETQRNKGNFPGRFSGRQFSNSRSEMNVSTLELGDSALYLCASSQGRTQGAEAFFGQGTRLTVV.

This sequence joins TRBV19 and TRBJ1-2, with 8 bases fitting TRBD1. CDR3 length: 14 amino acids. Looked up from germline, CDR1 is LNHDA and CDR2 is SQIVND (reference sequence). With V trimmed by 9 bases and J by 5 bases, 11 bases remained unmatched. CDR3 residues: CASHPDRDGYGYTF. CDR3 bases: TGTGCCAGCCACCCGGACAGGGATGGGTATGGCTACACCTTC.

The chain employs TRBV5-4 and TRBJ2-1; D might be TRBD1 (5 bases). CDR1 is SGHNT and CDR2 is YYREEE in the germline V gene (reference sequence). V shed 0 bases and J shed 7 bases, with 17 bases lying between them. The CDR3 spans 16 residues. CDR3 sequence: CASSLESVLKGNEQFF. The CDR3 DNA sequence: TGTGCCAGCAGCTTGGAATCTGTTCTCAAGGGGAATGAGCAGTTCTTC.

The J gene is TRBJ2-2, the V gene TRBV6-1; 7 bases fit TRBD1. Germline trimming cut 6 bases from V and 6 bases from J; bases unmatched to any gene: 7. Germline V CDR1 and CDR2: MNHNS, SASEGT. CDR3 length: 14 amino acids. The CDR3 DNA is TGTGCCAGCAGGGCTGACAGGGCGGCCGGGGAGCTGTTTTTT. Encoded protein: CASRADRAAGELFF.

This clone was found a few times. The chain combines TRBV5-6 with TRBJ1-2; 8 nucleotides match TRBD1. The CDR3 has 14 residues. The V gene's germline CDR1 is SGHDT and CDR2 YYEEEE. V gave up 4 bases and J gave up 4 bases; unmatched junction bases: 6. The CDR3 DNA is TGTGCCAGCAGCCCGTGGACAGGGATCTATGGCTACACCTTC. Its translation is CASSPWTGIYGYTF.